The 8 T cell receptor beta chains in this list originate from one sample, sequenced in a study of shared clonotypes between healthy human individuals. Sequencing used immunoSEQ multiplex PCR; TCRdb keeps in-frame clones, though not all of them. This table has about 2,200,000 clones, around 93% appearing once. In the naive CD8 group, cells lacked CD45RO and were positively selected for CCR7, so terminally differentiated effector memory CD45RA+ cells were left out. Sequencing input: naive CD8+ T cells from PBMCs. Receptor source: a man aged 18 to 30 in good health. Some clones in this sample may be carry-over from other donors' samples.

CDR3 sequence reads: CASSPPGGYLQETQYF. Written as DNA, the CDR3 is TGTGCCAGCAGCCCCCCTGGGGGCTACCTCCAAGAGACCCAGTACTTC. V and J are TRBV9 and TRBJ2-5, with D tentatively TRBD1 (6 bases). Per the germline V gene, CDR1 is SGDLS and CDR2 is YYNGEE. Trimming left V 4 bases short and J 1 base short, with 17 bases between. The CDR3 covers 16 residues.

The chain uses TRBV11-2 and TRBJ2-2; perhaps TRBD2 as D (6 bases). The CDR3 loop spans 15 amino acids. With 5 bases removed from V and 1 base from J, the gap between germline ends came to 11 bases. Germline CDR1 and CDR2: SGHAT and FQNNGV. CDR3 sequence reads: CASSPWDLNTGELFF. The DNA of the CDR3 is TGTGCCAGCAGCCCCTGGGACTTGAACACCGGGGAGCTGTTTTTT.

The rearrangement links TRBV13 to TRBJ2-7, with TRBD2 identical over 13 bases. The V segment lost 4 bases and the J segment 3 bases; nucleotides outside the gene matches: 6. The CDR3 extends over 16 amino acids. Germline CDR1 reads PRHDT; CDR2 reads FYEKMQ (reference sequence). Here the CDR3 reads CASSSRTSGSIYEQYF. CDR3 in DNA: TGTGCCAGCAGCTCTCGGACTAGCGGGAGTATCTACGAGCAGTACTTC.

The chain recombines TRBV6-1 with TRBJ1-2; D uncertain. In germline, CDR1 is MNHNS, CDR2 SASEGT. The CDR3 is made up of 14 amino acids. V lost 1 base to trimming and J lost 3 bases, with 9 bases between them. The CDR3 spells CASSEGSAYYGYTF. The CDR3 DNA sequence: TGTGCCAGCAGTGAAGGCAGTGCGTACTATGGCTACACCTTC.

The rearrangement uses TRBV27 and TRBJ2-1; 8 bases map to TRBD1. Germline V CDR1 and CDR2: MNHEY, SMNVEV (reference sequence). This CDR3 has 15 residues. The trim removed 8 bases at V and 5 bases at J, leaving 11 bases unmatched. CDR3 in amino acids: CASWERQGAHNEQFF. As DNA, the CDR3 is TGTGCCAGCTGGGAGCGGCAGGGGGCCCACAATGAGCAGTTCTTC.

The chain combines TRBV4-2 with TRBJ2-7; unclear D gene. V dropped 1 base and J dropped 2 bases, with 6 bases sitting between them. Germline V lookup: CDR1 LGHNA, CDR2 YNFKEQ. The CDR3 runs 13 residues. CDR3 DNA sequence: TGTGCCAGCAGCCAAGCGGCCACCTACGAGCAGTACTTC. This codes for CASSQAATYEQYF.

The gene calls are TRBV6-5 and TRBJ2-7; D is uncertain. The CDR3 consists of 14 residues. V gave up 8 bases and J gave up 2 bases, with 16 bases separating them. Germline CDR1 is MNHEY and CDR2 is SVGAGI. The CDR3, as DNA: TGTGCCAGCGCCGCCCGTCGGGTAGCCTACGAGCAGTACTTC. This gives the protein CASAARRVAYEQYF.

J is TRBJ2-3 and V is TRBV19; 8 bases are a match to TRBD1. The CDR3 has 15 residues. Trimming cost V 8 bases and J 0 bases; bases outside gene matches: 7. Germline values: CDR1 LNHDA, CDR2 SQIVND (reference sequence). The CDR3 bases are TGTGCCAGTTTACCGGGACAGGCGAGCACAGATACGCAGTATTTT. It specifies CASLPGQASTDTQYF.